A single sample is the source of the 14 T cell receptor beta chains below, sequenced in a study of CD8 T cells in cerebrospinal fluid in Alzheimer's disease. No DNA is given; TCRdb re-called the 10x single-cell sequencing reads and lists each CDR3 protein once. In all, the sample yields hundreds of distinct CDR3 sequences. Sequenced: cerebrospinal fluid. Every receptor here comes from a human donor with Alzheimer's disease.

The chain has TRBV7-3 and TRBJ2-3; there is no DNA to check the TCRdb D call of TRBD1. Germline-derived CDR1 and CDR2 are SGHTA and FQGTGA. CDR3 length: 13 residues. CDR3 sequence: CASSTQGTDTQYF.

This clonotype is called medium-sized (0.01 to 0.1%) based on its frequency. The rearrangement joins TRBV20-1 to TRBJ2-3; the D call from TCRdb, TRBD2, cannot be confirmed without DNA. The germline CDR1 and CDR2 sequences are DFQATT and SNEGSKA (reference sequence). CDR3 length: 15 residues. This CDR3 reads CSAPKAGEGTDTQYF.

This clonotype is large by frequency. V usage is TRBV7-6 and J usage is TRBJ2-5. The germline CDR1 and CDR2 sequences are SGHVS and FNYEAQ. This CDR3 region has 13 residues. CDR3 loop: CASSLSLIETQYF.

The CDR3 here is CASSLATGIGEKLFF. The V and J genes are TRBV7-8 and TRBJ1-4; TCRdb's D call of TRBD1 is untestable without DNA. The CDR3 is made up of 15 amino acids. Germline CDR1 SGHVS, CDR2 FQNEAQ. Full variable domain (missing parts from reference TRBV7-8 and TRBJ1-4): GAGVSQSPRYKVAKRGQDVALRCDPISGHVSLFWYQQALGQGPEFLTYFQNEAQLDKSGLPSDRFFAERPEGSVSTLKIQRTQQEDSAVYLCASSLATGIGEKLFFGSGTQLSVL.

This clonotype is labeled medium-sized (0.01 to 0.1%) based on frequency. The rearrangement uses TRBV28 and TRBJ2-5; TCRdb lists TRBD2, though no DNA is available to test this call. There are 15 residues in the CDR3. Germline CDR1 MDHEN, CDR2 SYDVKM. CDR3 sequence reads: CASSLSSGSEETQYF.

According to its frequency, this clonotype is medium-sized (0.01 to 0.1%). The chain has TRBV27 and TRBJ2-1; TCRdb designates TRBD1, a call that cannot be tested without DNA. CDR1 MNHEY and CDR2 SMNVEV come from the germline V gene (reference sequence). The CDR3 runs 14 residues. The CDR3 protein is CASSLATLTNEQFF.

Its frequency marks this clonotype as medium-sized (0.01 to 0.1%). This rearrangement joins TRBV18 to TRBJ2-7; with no DNA, the TCRdb D assignment of TRBD1 cannot be verified. This CDR3 spans 16 amino acids. The germline CDR1 and CDR2 sequences are KGHSH and LQKENI. The CDR3 loop is CASSPSGVRMSGEQYF. Combining the CDR3 with reference TRBV18 and TRBJ2-7 gives the whole variable domain NAGVMQNPRHLVRRRGQEARLRCSPMKGHSHVYWYRQLPEEGLKFMVYLQKENIIDESGMPKERFSAEFPKEGPSILRIQQVVRGDSAAYFCASSPSGVRMSGEQYFGPGTRLTVT.

This clonotype registers hyperexpanded by frequency. The chain recombines TRBV7-2 with TRBJ1-1; TCRdb lists TRBD1, though no DNA is available to test this call. The CDR3 has 13 amino acids. Germline V gene sequence: CDR1 SGHTA, CDR2 FQGNSA. The CDR3 loop is CASSLSGGTEAFF.

This clonotype is called medium-sized based on its frequency. The CDR3 sequence is CASRTLDSLMNTEAFF. The chain joins TRBV19 to TRBJ1-1; the TCRdb D gene call, TRBD1, has no DNA to confirm it. CDR1 is LNHDA, CDR2 SQIVND, per germline (reference sequence). The CDR3 covers 16 residues. Drawing the rest from reference TRBV19 and TRBJ1-1, the complete variable domain is DGGITQSPKYLFRKEGQNVTLSCEQNLNHDAMYWYRQDPGQGLRLIYYSQIVNDFQKGDIAEGYSVSREKKESFPLTVTSAQKNPTAFYLCASRTLDSLMNTEAFFGQGTRLTVV.

This clonotype is classed as medium-sized (0.01 to 0.1%) by frequency. The chain recombines TRBV7-9 with TRBJ1-1; TCRdb's D call, TRBD1, is unchecked because there is no DNA. The CDR3 totals 14 residues. CDR1 and CDR2 from the germline V gene are SEHNR and FQNEAQ (reference sequence). CDR3 amino acids: CASSFTTGGTEAFF.

Frequency places this clonotype as medium-sized. The V and J genes are TRBV20-1 and TRBJ2-3; the TCRdb call, TRBD1, lacks DNA for checking. The CDR3 extends over 14 amino acids. In germline, CDR1 is DFQATT, CDR2 SNEGSKA (reference sequence). This chain's CDR3 is CSARVGEHIDTQYF.

V usage is TRBV6-1 and J usage is TRBJ1-5; the TRBD1 assignment by TCRdb is unverifiable without DNA. Germline-derived CDR1 and CDR2 are MNHNS and SASEGT. CDR3 length equals 15 residues. The chain's CDR3 is CASSSGGLHNQPQHF.

This chain links TRBV27 with TRBJ2-1. From germline, CDR1 is MNHEY and CDR2 SMNVEV (reference sequence). CDR3 size: 14 residues. CDR3 protein: CASSWGDSYNEQFF.

This chain uses TRBV20-1 with TRBJ2-3. The CDR3 totals 14 residues. From germline, CDR1 is DFQATT and CDR2 SNEGSKA (reference sequence). The CDR3: CSAADGSDGDTQYF.